Following are 3 T cell receptor beta chains from one sample sequenced in a study of shared clonotypes between healthy human individuals. Data came from immunoSEQ multiplex PCR; TCRdb stores just in-frame clones and leaves some out. The top ten hold 10% to 15% of the sample, which has some 510,000 clones, roughly 78% seen once. Material for sequencing was PBMCs. All receptors derive from a woman aged 35 to 49 in good health. Some clones in this sample may be carry-over from other donors' samples.

This clone was detected ten times or more. The rearrangement joins TRBV19 to TRBJ2-1; D ambiguous. The germline V and J ends were trimmed by 6 bases and 8 bases, with 14 bases remaining between them. The germline V gene encodes CDR1 LNHDA and CDR2 SQIVND (reference sequence). The CDR3 consists of 13 residues. CDR3 DNA sequence: TGTGCCAGTAGCGGTCTTGGAGCAGATGAGCAGTTCTTC. Amino acids: CASSGLGADEQFF.

This clone has just a few counts. The chain combines TRBV6-6 with TRBJ2-2; 10 bases agree with TRBD2. The CDR3 consists of 16 residues. Trimming took 6 bases from V and 4 from J; bases not matched to a gene: 8. Germline V gene sequence: CDR1 MNHNY, CDR2 SVGAGI (reference sequence). The CDR3, as DNA: TGTGCCAGCAGCCAGAGCGGGAGGGCCGTCACCGGGGAGCTGTTTTTT. Amino acid sequence: CASSQSGRAVTGELFF.

V and J are TRBV7-3 and TRBJ2-1; 13 bases match TRBD2. J was trimmed by 5 bases and V by 5 bases; bases with no gene match: 3. The CDR3 extends over 15 amino acids. Germline loops: CDR1 SGHTA, CDR2 FQGTGA. CDR3 protein: CASSQGLAGHNEQFF. CDR3 in DNA: TGTGCCAGCAGCCAGGGACTAGCGGGGCACAATGAGCAGTTCTTC.